The 15 T cell receptor beta chains listed next were all sequenced from one sample in a study of T-cell reconstitution after alpha-beta-depleted transplantation in children. The library targeted TCRbeta and was prepared with unique molecular identifiers. TCRdb independently ran MiXCR on the PCR reads; one entry per CDR3 protein. The sample holds roughly 300,000 distinct CDR3 sequences; around 10% are singletons and the top ten take around 22%. The input for sequencing was peripheral blood, taken 180 days after TCRalphabeta/CD19-depleted stem cell transplant. These receptors came from a male patient between 2 and 15 years old who had a stem cell transplant for chronic granulomatous disease, so the T cells may come from the graft donor.

This clonotype has a count of ten or more. The chain employs TRBV30 and TRBJ2-1; 8 positions agree with TRBD2. The V segment lost 2 bases and the J segment 0 bases; nucleotides outside the gene matches: 3. CDR3 length: 15 amino acids. The germline gives CDR1 GTSNPN, CDR2 SVGIG (reference sequence). DNA of the CDR3: TGTGCCTGGAGTACTAGCGGTAGCTCCTACAATGAGCAGTTCTTC. Amino acid sequence: CAWSTSGSSYNEQFF.

This clonotype has ten or more counts. The V gene is TRBV3-1, the J gene TRBJ1-2, with 9 nucleotides matching TRBD1. Per germline, CDR1 LGHDT and CDR2 YNNKEL (reference sequence). V gave up 0 bases and J gave up 4 bases; unmatched junction bases: 3. There are 15 residues in the CDR3. The CDR3 sequence is CASSQERDRAYGYTF. DNA of the CDR3: TGTGCCAGCAGCCAAGAGAGGGACAGGGCCTATGGCTACACCTTC. The variable domain in full, completed from reference TRBV3-1 and TRBJ1-2, reads DTAVSQTPKYLVTQMGNDKSIKCEQNLGHDTMYWYKQDSKKFLKIMFSYNNKELIINETVPNRFSPKSPDKAHLNLHINSLELGDSAVYFCASSQERDRAYGYTFGSGTRLTVV.

This clonotype was recorded many times. This CDR3 is CASSLDRVQGTSGLVDYNEQFF. For the CDR3, the DNA is TGCGCCAGCAGCTTGGACAGGGTTCAAGGGACTAGCGGGTTGGTTGACTACAATGAGCAGTTCTTC. The gene calls are TRBV5-1 and TRBJ2-1; 12 bases match TRBD2. The J segment lost 3 bases and the V segment lost 0 bases, leaving 19 bases of the junction unmatched. The germline CDR1 and CDR2 sequences are SGHRS and YFSETQ. CDR3 length equals 22 residues.

Ten or more counts support this clonotype. The rearrangement uses TRBV27 and TRBJ2-3, with TRBD2 as a possible D gene (5 bases). The CDR3 totals 15 residues. Deletions cut 4 bases from V and 4 bases from J, with 15 bases between. Looked up from germline, CDR1 is MNHEY and CDR2 is SMNVEV (reference sequence). This CDR3 reads CASSYRRSEADTQYF. CDR3 sequence (DNA): TGTGCCAGCAGTTATAGGAGGAGCGAGGCAGATACGCAGTATTTT.

This clonotype showed up many times. This rearrangement joins TRBV7-9 to TRBJ1-1; D perhaps matches TRBD1 (5 bases). The V gene's germline CDR1 is SEHNR and CDR2 FQNEAQ (reference sequence). The CDR3 covers 15 residues. V lost 6 bases and J 3 bases, leaving 17 bases between the germline ends. In DNA, the CDR3 is TGTGCCAGCAGAATGTCCAGGGCGGGGGACACTGAAGCTTTCTTT. Protein product: CASRMSRAGDTEAFF.

Many counts were recorded for this clonotype. The rearrangement uses TRBV5-1 and TRBJ2-1; maybe TRBD2 (5 bases). Trimming stripped 0 bases from V and 7 bases from J, with 11 bases between. The CDR3 covers 14 residues. Germline CDR1 is SGHRS and CDR2 is YFSETQ. In nucleotides, the CDR3 is TGCGCCAGCAGCTTGGAACTAGTTAAAAATGAGCAGTTCTTC. Its protein is CASSLELVKNEQFF.

Details on this clonotype: A much larger clone differs from this one at a single base, so this may be a read error. V usage is TRBV4-1 and J usage is TRBJ2-3, with a tentative D call TRBD1 (6 bases). The CDR3 has 16 residues. Germline V gene data show CDR1 as MGHRA and CDR2 as YSYEKL. For the CDR3, the DNA is TGCACCAGCAGCCAAGTTCCGGCAGGGGGCACAGATACGCAGTATTTT. Residues: CTSSQVPAGGTDTQYF.

This clonotype was counted many times. This sequence joins TRBV19 and TRBJ2-2; 8 bases are a match to TRBD1. The CDR3 spans 16 residues. Losses at the gene ends were 4 bases for V and 0 bases for J; bases not matched to a gene: 4. CDR1 LNHDA and CDR2 SQIVND come from the germline V gene (reference sequence). This chain's CDR3 is CASSTHRGTNTGELFF. Here the CDR3 DNA reads TGTGCCAGTAGTACACACAGGGGGACGAACACCGGGGAGCTGTTTTTT.

This clonotype was recorded at least ten times. The chain is built from TRBV21-1 and TRBJ2-2; the listed D gene, TRBD2, was not tested against the DNA. TRBV21-1 is a listed pseudogene. This CDR3 has 16 residues. The CDR3 region has the DNA TGTGCCAGCAGATTTTTGGGTTTAGGGGCCTTAGGGGAGCTGTTTTTT. Residues: CASRFLGLGALGELFF.

This clonotype was detected only a few times. V gene TRBV7-6 combines with J gene TRBJ2-7; TRBD1 matches 8 bases. V trimming: 4 bases; J trimming: 4 bases; junction bases outside the gene matches: 15. The length of the CDR3 is 17 residues. Germline V gives CDR1 SGHVS, CDR2 FNYEAQ. CDR3 sequence reads: CASSSPGRGQATYEQYF. The CDR3, as DNA: TGTGCCAGCAGCTCCCCGGGTCGGGGACAGGCGACTTACGAGCAGTACTTC.

This clonotype was counted at least ten times. The chain joins TRBV29-1 to TRBJ2-1; no definite D call. Germline CDR1 reads SQVTM; CDR2 reads ANQGSEA. The V and J ends lost 3 bases and 0 bases respectively, with 9 bases between them. The CDR3 covers 14 residues. The CDR3 DNA is TGCAGCGTTGATTTGACAAGCTCCTACAATGAGCAGTTCTTC. Its translation: CSVDLTSSYNEQFF.

This clonotype was seen ten or more times. The V call is TRBV4-1, the J call TRBJ1-4; D is unclear. This CDR3 region has 17 residues. V dropped 0 bases and J dropped 3 bases, with 14 bases sitting between them. CDR1 and CDR2 (germline): MGHRA, YSYEKL. CDR3 nucleotide sequence: TGCGCCAGCAGCCAAGACCCAAGTCGACCGTCTAATGAAAAACTGTTTTTT. It encodes CASSQDPSRPSNEKLFF.

This clonotype was observed many times. The rearrangement uses TRBV20-1 and TRBJ2-7; TRBD2 matches 9 bases. CDR1 DFQATT and CDR2 SNEGSKA come from the germline V gene (reference sequence). V lost 3 bases to trimming and J lost 6 bases; unmatched junction nucleotides: 6. The CDR3 has 13 residues. CDR3 region: CSARGAAGGEQYF. CDR3 bases: TGCAGTGCTAGGGGGGCAGCGGGAGGCGAGCAGTACTTC.

Here the CDR3 reads CASSGQGKGPYEQYF. CDR3 nucleotides: TGTGCCAGCAGCGGACAGGGTAAGGGGCCCTACGAGCAGTACTTC. The J gene is TRBJ2-7, the V gene TRBV25-1; 8 bases fit TRBD1. CDR1 and CDR2 from the germline V gene are MGHDK and SYGVNS. The CDR3 is made up of 15 amino acids. After removal of 6 bases from V and 2 bases from J, the junction contained 9 bases not matched to a gene.

This clonotype was detected only a few times. The genes are TRBV7-2 and TRBJ1-5, with 7 bases fitting TRBD1. V lost 3 bases to trimming and J lost 7 bases; unmatched junction nucleotides: 6. CDR1 and CDR2 from the germline V gene are SGHTA and FQGNSA. The CDR3 contains 14 residues. Here the CDR3 reads CASSLGGGGQPQHF. The CDR3 DNA reads as TGTGCCAGCAGCTTGGGAGGGGGCGGCCAGCCCCAGCATTTT.